This entry concerns a single T cell receptor beta chain. A junction end diverges from the germline sequence, so it may reflect a read error. Peripheral blood CD8+ and CD4+ T cells were profiled by TCR beta sequencing. It was treatment-naive patients with stable or active relapsing-remitting disease who made up the multiple sclerosis controls. In contrast to the negatively isolated CD8+ and CD4+ T cells, TEMRA cells were FACS-enriched. The source of the sample is a study of CD8 T cells in Susac syndrome. The CDR3 runs to 11 residues. CDR1 and CDR2 from the germline V gene are MDHEN and SYDVKM. Random hexamers were used to reverse transcribe the RNA input (about 0.5 to 1 ug). Multiplex immunoSEQ PCR targeted 54 Vbeta and 13 Jbeta TCR beta segments. TCRdb processed the immunoSEQ multiplex PCR reads anew with MiXCR; each CDR3 protein has one entry. Of around 150,000 distinct CDR3 sequences listed, 90% to 95% are singletons.

The chain uses TRBV28 and TRBJ2-7; D gene unclear. The clonotype comes from a human donor with multiple sclerosis. The sequenced sample consisted of CD4+ T cells from PBMCs. The CDR3 DNA follows: TGTGCCAGCAGTTTATGGGGCCCTCCCCGATTC. Its protein product is CASSLWGPPRF.